These 30 T cell receptor beta chains came from one sample sequenced in a study of blood T cell repertoires in COVID-19. Produced via immunoSEQ multiplex PCR; TCRdb's table is partial and in-frame only. Here the sample spans roughly 100,000 clones, 85% to 95% being singletons. The sequencing sample was made of peripheral blood. These receptors were collected from a man aged 50-59 years with active COVID-19.

The chain is built from TRBV5-1 and TRBJ1-4; no clear D. The CDR3 is 15 residues long. Per germline, CDR1 SGHRS and CDR2 YFSETQ. Deletions cut 0 bases from V and 2 bases from J, with 8 bases between. The CDR3 sequence is CASSLGGSTNEKLFF. Written as DNA, the CDR3 is TGCGCCAGCAGCTTGGGAGGTTCTACTAATGAAAAACTGTTTTTT.

The table lists this clone with a few counts. The rearrangement links TRBV11-2 to TRBJ2-7; 8 nucleotides match TRBD1. The CDR3 loop spans 15 amino acids. Trimming at V came to 5 bases and at J to 3 bases, leaving 9 bases not matched to a gene. Germline CDR1 SGHAT, CDR2 FQNNGV. CDR3 protein: CASSARGQGIYEQYF. The CDR3 region has the DNA TGTGCCAGCAGCGCCCGTGGACAGGGCATCTACGAGCAGTACTTC.

The chain recombines TRBV18 with TRBJ1-2, with a possible D match to TRBD1 (6 bases). Germline CDR1 and CDR2: KGHSH and LQKENI. Trimming took 2 bases from V and 6 from J, leaving 7 bases between them. CDR3 size: 12 residues. The CDR3 loop is CASSPAGDGYTF. CDR3 DNA: TGTGCCAGCTCACCAGCAGGGGATGGCTACACCTTC.

The chain couples TRBV7-2 to TRBJ1-1, with TRBD1 matching 7 bases. Germline V gene data show CDR1 as SGHTA and CDR2 as FQGNSA. CDR3 length: 14 amino acids. The J segment lost 4 bases and the V segment lost 2 bases, leaving 4 bases of the junction unmatched. CDR3 DNA: TGTGCCAGCAGCTTACAGACAGGGCGCACTGAAGCTTTCTTT. Translating gives CASSLQTGRTEAFF.

This rearrangement joins TRBV25-1 to TRBJ2-2; 10 bases are a match to TRBD2. CDR1 and CDR2 (germline): MGHDK, SYGVNS. V dropped 6 bases and J dropped 5; count of bases not matched to a gene: 9. CDR3 length: 16 residues. This CDR3 is CASSREGLATTGELFF. The DNA of the CDR3 is TGTGCCAGCAGCCGTGAGGGACTAGCGACTACCGGGGAGCTGTTTTTT.

The chain joins TRBV7-2 to TRBJ2-5; 10 nucleotides align to TRBD2. Trimming at V came to 0 bases and at J to 2 bases, leaving 6 bases not matched to a gene. The CDR3 is made up of 17 amino acids. CDR1 SGHTA and CDR2 FQGNSA come from the germline V gene. CDR3 nucleotide sequence: TGTGCCAGCAGCTTAGCGAGGAGGACTAGCGGTCAAGAGACCCAGTACTTC. This gives the protein CASSLARRTSGQETQYF.

The count of this clone is one. The chain combines TRBV27 with TRBJ2-2, with D hard to call. The CDR3 is 16 amino acids. Per germline, CDR1 MNHEY and CDR2 SMNVEV (reference sequence). Deletions cut 3 bases from V and 0 bases from J, with 11 bases between. The DNA for the CDR3 is TGTGCCAGCAGTTTGGGTGACTTCACGAACACCGGGGAGCTGTTTTTT. It yields the protein CASSLGDFTNTGELFF.

The rearrangement links TRBV6-5 to TRBJ2-1, with D tentatively TRBD2 (6 bases). The length of the CDR3 is 14 residues. Trimming left V 5 bases short and J 9 bases short, with 17 bases between. Germline V lookup: CDR1 MNHEY, CDR2 SVGAGI. The CDR3 DNA is TGTGCCAGCAGTCCCCTCGGGACTTCCTCTGAGCAGTTCTTC. Protein sequence: CASSPLGTSSEQFF.

The rearrangement uses TRBV7-2 and TRBJ1-1; tentatively, D is TRBD1 (5 bases). V lost 4 bases, J lost 4 bases, and 16 bases lay in between. The CDR3 runs 15 residues. Germline V gene sequence: CDR1 SGHTA, CDR2 FQGNSA. CDR3 loop: CASSSQGGGITEAFF. CDR3 DNA: TGTGCCAGCAGCTCCCAGGGTGGTGGGATCACTGAAGCTTTCTTT.

The chain is built from TRBV29-1 and TRBJ2-7; TRBD1 might be the D (6 bases). Trimming left V 5 bases short and J 2 bases short, with 13 bases between. The CDR3 is 13 residues long. The germline V gene encodes CDR1 SQVTM and CDR2 ANQGSEA. The CDR3 protein is CSVTTGSTYEQYF. CDR3 nucleotide sequence: TGCAGCGTTACGACAGGTTCGACCTACGAGCAGTACTTC.

This chain links TRBV10-3 with TRBJ2-1; TRBD2 is a possible D gene (6 bases). The CDR3 has 15 residues. The V end was cut by 6 bases, the J end by 5 bases, with 17 bases between. Germline V CDR1 and CDR2: ENHRY, SYGVKD. The CDR3 region has the DNA TGTGCCATCAGGGACTCAAGCGGGTCGAACAATGAGCAGTTCTTC. It is translated as CAIRDSSGSNNEQFF.

The chain combines TRBV21-1 with TRBJ1-2; TRBD1 is taken as the D call from the table, unchecked against the DNA. TRBV21-1 is listed as a pseudogene. CDR3 length: 15 residues. The CDR3 DNA sequence: TGTGCCAGCAGCAAAGAAGTCAGGGGGCGGGTAGGCTACACCTTC. Residues: CASSKEVRGRVGYTF.

The chain links TRBV4-2 to TRBJ2-1; 7 bases are shared with TRBD1. The CDR3 extends over 18 amino acids. After removal of 0 bases from V and 8 bases from J, the junction contained 16 bases not matched to a gene. CDR1 is LGHNA and CDR2 is YNFKEQ in the germline V gene. CDR3 DNA sequence: TGTGCCAGCAGCCAAGAGGATTCAGTAGGGGGCGAGATTGATGAGCAGTTCTTC. Amino acid sequence: CASSQEDSVGGEIDEQFF.

This chain uses TRBV11-3 with TRBJ2-2; D is perhaps TRBD2 (6 bases). Germline CDR1 and CDR2: SGHNT and YENEEA. The CDR3 runs to 14 residues. The V gene lost 0 bases and the J gene lost 6 bases, with 8 bases spanning the gap. DNA for the CDR3: TGTGCCAGCAGCTTAGAACCTAGCGCCGGGGAGCTGTTTTTT. Protein sequence: CASSLEPSAGELFF.

The chain is built from TRBV19 and TRBJ2-1; 7 positions agree with TRBD1. The V gene end was trimmed by 1 base and the J gene end by 1 base; junction bases not matched to a gene: 1. Germline V gene sequence: CDR1 LNHDA, CDR2 SQIVND (reference sequence). The CDR3 contains 15 residues. The CDR3 nucleotides are TGTGCCAGTAGTATAGTGGGACAGTCCTACAATGAGCAGTTCTTC. Its protein is CASSIVGQSYNEQFF.

The gene calls are TRBV28 and TRBJ1-2, with TRBD1 matching 7 bases. V lost 9 bases to trimming and J lost 5 bases; unmatched junction nucleotides: 9. Germline V gives CDR1 MDHEN, CDR2 SYDVKM. The CDR3 runs to 13 residues. The CDR3 here is CASNRPGQYGYTF. The CDR3 DNA reads TGTGCCAGTAACCGCCCGGGACAGTATGGCTACACCTTC.

This chain connects TRBV25-1 to TRBJ1-5, with D tentatively TRBD1 (5 bases). Germline CDR1 and CDR2: MGHDK and SYGVNS. V was cut by 6 bases and J by 2 bases, with 11 bases left in between. The CDR3 extends over 14 amino acids. CDR3 nucleotide sequence: TGTGCCAGCAGCACAGGTTTCGGCAATCAGCCCCAGCATTTT. Its translation: CASSTGFGNQPQHF. Filled out from reference TRBV25-1 and TRBJ1-5, the complete variable domain reads EADIYQTPRYLVIGTGKKITLECSQTMGHDKMYWYQQDPGMELHLIHYSYGVNSTEKGDLSSESTVSRIRTEHFPLTLESARPSHTSQYLCASSTGFGNQPQHFGDGTRLSIL.

This clone was observed a few times. The rearrangement links TRBV29-1 to TRBJ2-7; TRBD2 agrees at 9 bases. J gave up 2 bases and V 4 bases, and 3 bases lay outside the gene matches. CDR1 SQVTM and CDR2 ANQGSEA come from the germline V gene. The CDR3 has 13 amino acids. In DNA form, the CDR3 reads TGCAGCGTTGCAGTAGCGGGAGCCTACGAGCAGTACTTC. Translated: CSVAVAGAYEQYF.

This chain joins TRBV19 and TRBJ2-1, with TRBD2 matching 12 bases. CDR1 is LNHDA, CDR2 SQIVND, per germline (reference sequence). V trimming: 9 bases; J trimming: 4 bases; junction bases outside the gene matches: 10. CDR3 length: 16 amino acids. DNA for the CDR3: TGTGCCAGCCGGACTAGCGGGGAGGGGGGGTACAATGAGCAGTTCTTC. It encodes CASRTSGEGGYNEQFF.

The gene calls are TRBV5-6 and TRBJ1-4, with D tentatively TRBD1 (6 bases). The CDR3 has 17 residues. V lost 1 base, J lost 4 bases, and 17 bases lay in between. Germline CDR1 and CDR2: SGHDT and YYEEEE. For the CDR3, the DNA is TGTGCCAGCAGCTTGCGGGGGGCCGGACGGTTTAATGAAAAACTGTTTTTT. Translation: CASSLRGAGRFNEKLFF.

This clone has a handful of counts. The V gene is TRBV4-1, the J gene TRBJ1-1, with D maybe TRBD1 (6 bases). The germline V and J ends were trimmed by 0 bases and 3 bases, with 11 bases remaining between them. Germline CDR1 MGHRA, CDR2 YSYEKL. This CDR3 is 15 amino acids long. The CDR3 loop is CASSQENPGDTEAFF. The CDR3 DNA is TGCGCCAGCAGCCAAGAAAACCCAGGGGACACTGAAGCTTTCTTT.

The chain couples TRBV7-2 to TRBJ2-5; D gene uncertain. In germline, CDR1 is SGHTA, CDR2 FQGNSA. The length of the CDR3 is 14 residues. Trimming took off 1 base at V and 1 base at J, with 7 bases between the two ends. The CDR3 DNA sequence: TGTGCCAGCAGCTTAGGAGGAGTCCAAGAGACCCAGTACTTC. Its protein is CASSLGGVQETQYF.

This clone was counted a few times. The V and J genes are TRBV7-9 and TRBJ1-5, with D possibly being TRBD1 (5 bases). With 5 bases removed from V and 4 bases from J, the gap between germline ends came to 15 bases. Germline lookup yields CDR1 SEHNR and CDR2 FQNEAQ (reference sequence). The CDR3 is made up of 15 amino acids. The CDR3 region has the DNA TGTGCCAGCAGCGCGGGGGACGGAGGAAATCAGCCCCAGCATTTT. Encoded protein: CASSAGDGGNQPQHF. The full variable domain, rest sourced from reference TRBV7-9 and TRBJ1-5, is DTGVSQNPRHKITKRGQNVTFRCDPISEHNRLYWYRQTLGQGPEFLTYFQNEAQLEKSRLLSDRFSAERPKGSFSTLEIQRTEQGDSAMYLCASSAGDGGNQPQHFGDGTRLSIL.

The chain couples TRBV6-1 to TRBJ2-7; D gene uncertain. The germline CDR1 and CDR2 sequences are MNHNS and SASEGT. The CDR3 is 12 residues long. Trimming left V 2 bases short and J 3 bases short, with 5 bases between. For the CDR3, the DNA is TGTGCCAGCAGTGAATGGAGCTACGAGCAGTACTTC. Its protein product is CASSEWSYEQYF.

CDR3 region: CASSISQGNQPQHF. The CDR3 bases are TGTGCCAGTAGTATCTCCCAGGGAAATCAGCCCCAGCATTTT. The V and J genes are TRBV19 and TRBJ1-5; D possibly corresponds to TRBD1 (5 bases). The CDR3 loop spans 14 amino acids. Germline-derived CDR1 and CDR2 are LNHDA and SQIVND (reference sequence). V was clipped by 3 bases and J by 4 bases, with 10 bases between them. Looking up the rest from reference TRBV19 and TRBJ1-5 gives the full variable domain: DGGITQSPKYLFRKEGQNVTLSCEQNLNHDAMYWYRQDPGQGLRLIYYSQIVNDFQKGDIAEGYSVSREKKESFPLTVTSAQKNPTAFYLCASSISQGNQPQHFGDGTRLSIL.

The chain couples TRBV4-1 to TRBJ2-6; D might be TRBD1 (5 bases). This CDR3 is 16 amino acids long. Per germline, CDR1 MGHRA and CDR2 YSYEKL. Between the trimmed V and J ends, which lost 2 bases and 0 bases, there was a span of 8 bases. Written as DNA, the CDR3 is TGCGCCAGCAGCCAACCGACAGTCTCTGGGGCCAACGTCCTGACTTTC. Its protein is CASSQPTVSGANVLTF.

V usage is TRBV10-3 and J usage is TRBJ2-7; TRBD2 matches at 10 bases. The ends lost 8 bases at V and 1 base at J; junction bases unmatched: 2. This CDR3 region has 13 residues. Germline-derived CDR1 and CDR2 are ENHRY and SYGVKD. CDR3 amino acids: CAIRTSGSYEQYF. The CDR3 DNA reads TGTGCCATCCGGACTAGCGGTTCCTACGAGCAGTACTTC.

The chain has TRBV28 and TRBJ2-7; 7 bases align to TRBD2. The germline CDR1 and CDR2 sequences are MDHEN and SYDVKM. The CDR3 covers 15 residues. Germline trimming cut 7 bases from V and 5 bases from J; bases unmatched to any gene: 14. CDR3 sequence: CASTSSGRELNEQYF. The DNA for the CDR3 is TGTGCCAGCACCTCTAGTGGGCGGGAGCTCAACGAGCAGTACTTC.

This clone was seen once. The chain recombines TRBV24-1 with TRBJ1-5; D not certain. V lost 6 bases and J lost 2, with 7 bases in between. CDR3 length: 13 amino acids. The germline gives CDR1 KGHDR, CDR2 SFDVKD. CDR3 in DNA: TGTGCCACCAGTTCTGCGGGCAATCAGCCCCAGCATTTT. This translates into CATSSAGNQPQHF.

This chain links TRBV5-1 with TRBJ1-4, with D perhaps TRBD1 (6 bases). CDR3 size: 17 residues. Per germline, CDR1 SGHRS and CDR2 YFSETQ. V lost 2 bases and J lost 5, with 19 bases in between. CDR3 sequence (DNA): TGCGCCAGCAGCTTAGGCGGCACAGGGATGGTCAATGAAAAACTGTTTTTT. Translating gives CASSLGGTGMVNEKLFF. The variable domain in full, with the rest retrieved from reference TRBV5-1 and TRBJ1-4, is KAGVTQTPRYLIKTRGQQVTLSCSPISGHRSVSWYQQTPGQGLQFLFEYFSETQRNKGNFPGRFSGRQFSNSRSEMNVSTLELGDSALYLCASSLGGTGMVNEKLFFGSGTQLSVL.